This T cell receptor beta chain was profiled in a study of shared clonotypes between healthy human individuals. Sequencing was performed with immunoSEQ multiplex PCR; in TCRdb, only in-frame clones are kept and a portion is missing. The sample lists millions of clones, under 95% occurring once. Whole-study results and caveats: Despite large depth, sorted-subset datasets appeared incompletely sequenced.

CD45RO-negative cells were positively selected for CCR7, leaving out terminally differentiated effector memory CD45RA+ cells. Germline V CDR1 and CDR2: MDHEN, SYDVKM. Trimming cost V 5 bases and J 1 base, with 11 bases left between them. The CDR3 spans 14 residues. For this clone: Its target is unknown.

The source material was naive CD8+ T cells from PBMCs. This chain connects TRBV28 to TRBJ1-1; the D is unclear. This sequence was found in a man younger than 35 in good health. Some clones in this sample may be carry-over from other donors' samples. Here the CDR3 reads CASSPRTWNTEAFF. The CDR3, as DNA: TGTGCCAGCAGTCCTCGGACCTGGAACACTGAAGCTTTCTTT.